This T cell receptor (beta chain) was obtained from a study of cytomegalovirus exposure and HLA in healthy donors. The V gene end was trimmed by 5 bases and the J gene end by 3 bases; junction bases not matched to a gene: 6. CDR3 size: 15 residues. From germline, CDR1 is SGHNT and CDR2 YYREEE (reference sequence). The PCR used 60 Vbeta and 13 Jbeta primers. Profiling relied on immunoSEQ multiplex PCR, and the TCRdb table lists in-frame clones only, not all of them. This table holds 150,000 to 180,000 clones, roughly 83% found once. The sequenced sample consisted of PBMCs. V usage is TRBV5-4 and J usage is TRBJ2-1; 9 bases line up with TRBD1. The sequence came from a man aged 30-40 years in good health and CMV-seropositive. The CDR3 loop reads CASSSGQGIYNEQFF. CDR3 bases: TGTGCCAGCAGTTCGGGACAGGGTATCTACAATGAGCAGTTCTTC.